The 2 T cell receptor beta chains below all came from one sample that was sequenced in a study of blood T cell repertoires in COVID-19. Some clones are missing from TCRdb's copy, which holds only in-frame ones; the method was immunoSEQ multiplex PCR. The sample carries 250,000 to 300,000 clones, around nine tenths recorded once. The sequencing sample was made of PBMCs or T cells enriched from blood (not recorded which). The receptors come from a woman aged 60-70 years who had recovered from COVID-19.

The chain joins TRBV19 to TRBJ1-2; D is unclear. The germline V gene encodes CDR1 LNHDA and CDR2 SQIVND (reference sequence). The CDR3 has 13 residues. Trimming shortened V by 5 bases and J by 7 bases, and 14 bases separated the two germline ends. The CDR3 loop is CASSSSGSRGYTF. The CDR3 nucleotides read TGTGCCAGTAGTTCGTCCGGGTCCCGTGGCTACACCTTC.

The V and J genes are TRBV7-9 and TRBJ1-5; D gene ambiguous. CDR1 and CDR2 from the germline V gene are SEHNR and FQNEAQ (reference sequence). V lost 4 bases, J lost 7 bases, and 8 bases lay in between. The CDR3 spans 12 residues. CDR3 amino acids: CASSWEEQPQHF. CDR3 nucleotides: TGTGCCAGCAGCTGGGAGGAACAGCCCCAGCATTTT. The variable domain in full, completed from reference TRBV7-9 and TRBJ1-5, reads DTGVSQNPRHKITKRGQNVTFRCDPISEHNRLYWYRQTLGQGPEFLTYFQNEAQLEKSRLLSDRFSAERPKGSFSTLEIQRTEQGDSAMYLCASSWEEQPQHFGDGTRLSIL.